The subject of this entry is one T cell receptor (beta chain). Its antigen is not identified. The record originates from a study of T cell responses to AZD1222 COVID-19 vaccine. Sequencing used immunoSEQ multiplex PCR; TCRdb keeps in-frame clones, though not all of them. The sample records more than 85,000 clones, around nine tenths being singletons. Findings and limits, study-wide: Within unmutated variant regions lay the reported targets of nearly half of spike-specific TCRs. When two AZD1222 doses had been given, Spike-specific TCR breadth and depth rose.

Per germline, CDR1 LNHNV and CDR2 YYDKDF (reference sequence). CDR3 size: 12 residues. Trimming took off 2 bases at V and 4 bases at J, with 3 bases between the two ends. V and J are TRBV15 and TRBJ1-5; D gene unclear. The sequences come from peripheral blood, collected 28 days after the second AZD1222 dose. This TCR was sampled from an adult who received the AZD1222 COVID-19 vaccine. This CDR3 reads CATSRLNQPQHF. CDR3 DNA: TGTGCCACCAGCAGACTAAATCAGCCCCAGCATTTT. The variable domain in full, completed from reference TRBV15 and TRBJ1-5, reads DAMVIQNPRYQVTQFGKPVTLSCSQTLNHNVMYWYQQKSSQAPKLLFHYYDKDFNNEADTPDNFQSRRPNTSFCFLDIRSPGLGDTAMYLCATSRLNQPQHFGDGTRLSIL.